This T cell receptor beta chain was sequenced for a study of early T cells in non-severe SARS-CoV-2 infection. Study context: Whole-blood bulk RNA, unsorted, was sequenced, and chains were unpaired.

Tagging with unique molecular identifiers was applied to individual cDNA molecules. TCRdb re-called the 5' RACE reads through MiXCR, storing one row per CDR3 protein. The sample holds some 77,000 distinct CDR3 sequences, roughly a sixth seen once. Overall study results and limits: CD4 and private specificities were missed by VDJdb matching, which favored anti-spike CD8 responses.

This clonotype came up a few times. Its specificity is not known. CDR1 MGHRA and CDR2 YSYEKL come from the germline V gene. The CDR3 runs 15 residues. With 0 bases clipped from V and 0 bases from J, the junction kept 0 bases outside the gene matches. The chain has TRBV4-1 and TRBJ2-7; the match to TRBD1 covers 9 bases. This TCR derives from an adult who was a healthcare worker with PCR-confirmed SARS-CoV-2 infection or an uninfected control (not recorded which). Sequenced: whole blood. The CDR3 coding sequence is TGCGCCAGCAGCCAAGAGGGACAGGGCTCCTACGAGCAGTACTTC. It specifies CASSQEGQGSYEQYF.